This T cell receptor (beta chain) stems from a study of T cells after yellow fever vaccination. Study-level results: At around 95% for CD4 and 75% to 90% for CD8, most primary-vaccination clones showed up again after the booster.

CDR3 length: 17 amino acids. CDR1 MDHEN and CDR2 SYDVKM come from the germline V gene. The V end lost 4 bases, the J end lost 3 bases, and 21 bases lay between the germline ends. Using its own MiXCR run on the 5' RACE reads, TCRdb lists one record per CDR3 protein. Of roughly 520,000 distinct CDR3 sequences listed, roughly 22% are singletons. Turning to this clonotype: What it binds is unknown.

The rearrangement links TRBV28 to TRBJ1-1; a possible D gene is TRBD1 (6 bases). The source of this sequence is a man aged 18 to 29 who received the YFV17D yellow fever vaccine. The source material was PBMCs, sampled about 21 days after the first yellow fever vaccination. CDR3 region: CASSWPLGRGFDTEAFF. CDR3 nucleotide sequence: TGTGCCAGCAGTTGGCCGTTGGGCAGGGGCTTTGACACTGAAGCTTTCTTT. The full variable domain, completed using reference TRBV28 and TRBJ1-1, is DVKVTQSSRYLVKRTGEKVFLECVQDMDHENMFWYRQDPGLGLRLIYFSYDVKMKEKGDIPEGYSVSREKKERFSLILESASTNQTSMYLCASSWPLGRGFDTEAFFGQGTRLTVV.